Listed below are T cell receptor beta chains from one sample, sequenced in a study of shared clonotypes between healthy human individuals. Clones were read by immunoSEQ multiplex PCR, and TCRdb kept only the in-frame ones, dropping some. The repertoire includes over a million clones, under 80% of them detected once, and about 1.5% sits in the top ten. The sequenced material came from memory CD4+ T cells sorted from blood. The receptor source for this set is a man younger than 35 in good health. The CDR3 runs from the conserved cysteine through the conserved F or W. D genes are given only for firm matches. Expanded clones are given a class, and other clones once, few, many or no size at all.

v_call	d_call	clone_size	j_call	cdr3_aa	cdr3_nt
TRBV5-6	NA	NA	TRBJ2-5	CASSLFESGSETQYF	TGTGCCAGCAGCTTGTTTGAGTCAGGGAGCGAGACCCAGTACTTC
TRBV29-1	NA	NA	TRBJ2-3	CSVGRDPATDTQYF	TGCAGCGTCGGCCGGGACCCTGCCACAGATACGCAGTATTTT
TRBV10-2	NA	NA	TRBJ1-4	CASSEMGGTNEKLFF	TGCGCCAGCAGTGAAATGGGCGGCACTAATGAAAAACTGTTTTTT
TRBV11-2	TRBD1	NA	TRBJ2-5	CASRKGVGQGGAQTQYF	TGTGCCAGCAGAAAAGGGGTGGGACAGGGAGGCGCGCAGACCCAGTACTTC
TRBV9	NA	many	TRBJ2-2	CASSVQNTGELFF	TGTGCCAGCAGCGTACAGAACACCGGGGAGCTGTTTTTT
TRBV5-6	NA	NA	TRBJ1-3	CASSTGNTIYF	TGTGCCAGCAGCACCGGAAACACCATATATTTT
TRBV5-5	NA	few	TRBJ1-5	CASSLLRGDQPQHF	TGTGCCAGCAGCTTGTTAAGGGGGGATCAGCCCCAGCATTTT
TRBV30	NA	few	TRBJ1-2	CAWSGTYGYTF	TGTGCCTGGAGCGGAACCTATGGCTACACCTTC
TRBV5-1	TRBD2	once	TRBJ2-1	CASSSGGIGRSYNEQFF	TGCGCCAGCAGCTCGGGGGGGATTGGTAGGTCCTACAATGAGCAGTTCTTC
TRBV6-1	TRBD1	NA	TRBJ1-5	CASSAIAWTGDLYSNQPQHF	TGTGCCAGCAGTGCTATAGCGTGGACAGGGGATCTTTATAGCAATCAGCCCCAGCATTTT
TRBV6-5	NA	once	TRBJ1-3	CASRVGSSGNTIYF	TGTGCCAGCCGGGTGGGTTCCTCTGGAAACACCATATATTTT
TRBV2	TRBD1	NA	TRBJ2-2	CASSLGQGYTGELFF	TGTGCCAGCAGTCTGGGACAGGGTTACACCGGGGAGCTGTTTTTT
TRBV5-4	TRBD2	NA	TRBJ2-7	CASTVTSGSSYEQYF	TGTGCCAGCACCGTCACTAGCGGGAGCTCCTACGAGCAGTACTTC
TRBV6-1	NA	few	TRBJ1-2	CASSGTGVTANYGYTF	TGTGCCAGCAGTGGAACTGGGGTAACGGCTAACTATGGCTACACCTTC
TRBV7-2	NA	NA	TRBJ1-4	CASSLVQVSSEKLFF	TGTGCCAGCAGCTTAGTACAGGTAAGCTCGGAAAAACTGTTTTTT
TRBV2	NA	NA	TRBJ1-2	CASSEGGAGYTF	TGTGCCAGCAGTGAGGGAGGGGCTGGCTACACCTTC
TRBV28	TRBD1	NA	TRBJ1-4	CASSTGQGKWGNEKLFF	TGTGCCAGCAGTACGGGACAGGGCAAATGGGGCAATGAAAAACTGTTTTTT
TRBV10-3	TRBD2	NA	TRBJ2-3	CAASGRSDTQYF	TGTGCGGCTAGCGGGAGATCAGATACGCAGTATTTT
TRBV7-3	NA	NA	TRBJ2-1	CASSPRGSGEEFF	TGTGCCAGCAGCCCTCGGGGGTCGGGGGAGGAGTTCTTC
TRBV9	NA	NA	TRBJ1-1	CASSVAREATEAFF	TGTGCCAGCAGCGTAGCCAGGGAGGCCACTGAAGCTTTCTTT
TRBV7-3	NA	NA	TRBJ2-2	CASSDSPTGELFF	TGTGCCAGCAGCGACTCCCCCACCGGGGAGCTGTTTTTT
TRBV10-3	TRBD1	few	TRBJ2-1	CAISESAQGANSNNEQFF	TGTGCCATCAGTGAGTCCGCACAGGGGGCTAATTCGAACAATGAGCAGTTCTTC
TRBV7-9	NA	NA	TRBJ2-2	CASSLARFTGELFF	TGTGCCAGCAGCTTAGCCAGGTTCACCGGGGAGCTGTTTTTT
TRBV15	TRBD1	NA	TRBJ2-7	CATSRRTGSWEQYF	TGTGCCACCAGCCGCAGGACAGGGTCTTGGGAGCAGTACTTC
TRBV4-1	NA	NA	TRBJ1-2	CASSQDLGFGYTF	TGCGCCAGCAGCCAAGATTTGGGTTTCGGCTACACCTTC
TRBV29-1	NA	NA	TRBJ2-1	CSVPQGNEQFF	TGCAGCGTTCCCCAGGGTAATGAGCAGTTCTTC
TRBV19	TRBD2	NA	TRBJ2-1	CASSALGTSGGPSSYNEQFF	TGTGCCAGTAGTGCCCTCGGGACTAGCGGGGGGCCCAGCTCCTACAATGAGCAGTTCTTC
TRBV6-1	NA	NA	TRBJ1-2	CASSENSGGVAGYTF	TGTGCCAGCAGTGAAAACTCGGGAGGGGTCGCTGGCTACACCTTC
TRBV18	NA	few	TRBJ2-7	CASSLSAGPSYEQYF	TGTGCCAGCTCACTATCAGCTGGGCCGTCCTACGAGCAGTACTTC
TRBV19	NA	NA	TRBJ1-2	CASSPPSPGDLNYGYTF	TGTGCCAGTAGCCCCCCCTCCCCAGGGGACCTTAACTATGGCTACACCTTC
TRBV11-2	TRBD1	NA	TRBJ1-2	CASSPRTGGNYGYTF	TGTGCCAGCAGCCCCAGGACAGGGGGGAACTATGGCTACACCTTC
TRBV18	TRBD1	NA	TRBJ1-2	CASSPGTGNYGHTF	TGTGCCAGCTCACCTGGGACAGGAAACTATGGCCACACCTTC
TRBV6-5	NA	NA	TRBJ2-7	CASSSRTLSYEQYF	TGTGCCAGCAGTTCCAGGACCTTGTCCTACGAGCAGTACTTC
TRBV4-1	TRBD2	once	TRBJ2-3	CASSRAGAGGQADTQYF	TGCGCCAGCAGTCGCGCCGGAGCGGGGGGGCAGGCAGATACGCAGTATTTT
TRBV10-3	NA	NA	TRBJ1-6	CAISESMSTPLHF	TGTGCCATCAGTGAGTCGATGTCCACACCCCTCCACTTT
TRBV2	NA	NA	TRBJ2-1	CASSDWGGNEQFF	TGTGCCAGCAGCGATTGGGGCGGCAATGAGCAGTTCTTC
TRBV15	TRBD1	NA	TRBJ1-2	CATSRDQGAGYTF	TGTGCCACCAGCAGAGATCAGGGGGCTGGCTACACCTTC
TRBV6-1	TRBD1	NA	TRBJ2-3	CASSGGRTGTTSTDTQYF	TGTGCCAGCAGTGGGGGGAGGACAGGGACAACTAGCACAGATACGCAGTATTTT
TRBV6-5	NA	NA	TRBJ2-7	CASSYGQGRYEQYF	TGTGCCAGCAGTTACGGGCAGGGGCGCTACGAGCAGTACTTC
TRBV19	TRBD2	NA	TRBJ2-1	CASSTLAEAGNEQFF	TGTGCCAGTAGTACCCTAGCGGAGGCCGGGAATGAGCAGTTCTTC
TRBV7-2	NA	NA	TRBJ1-4	CASSRYGGAGDEKLFF	TGTGCCAGCAGCCGTTATGGGGGTGCTGGAGATGAAAAACTGTTTTTT
TRBV19	TRBD1	NA	TRBJ1-1	CASSIGQGSDIAFF	TGTGCCAGTAGTATCGGACAGGGTTCCGACATCGCTTTCTTT
TRBV9	NA	NA	TRBJ2-3	CASSETQKDTQYF	TGTGCCAGCAGCGAGACCCAGAAGGATACGCAGTATTTT
TRBV19	NA	NA	TRBJ1-3	CASSRGSGNTIYF	TGTGCCAGTAGTCGCGGGTCTGGAAACACCATATATTTT
TRBV18	NA	NA	TRBJ1-1	CASSPLLHPNTEAFF	TGTGCCAGCTCACCATTATTACACCCGAACACTGAAGCTTTCTTT
TRBV10-3	NA	NA	TRBJ2-2	CAISDQGQVAGELFF	TGTGCCATCAGTGACCAGGGGCAAGTCGCCGGGGAGCTGTTTTTT
TRBV19	TRBD1	NA	TRBJ2-3	CASRMTGAPDTQYF	TGTGCCAGTAGAATGACAGGGGCACCAGATACGCAGTATTTT
TRBV21-1	NA	NA	TRBJ1-6	CASNLGHPKRSSPLHF	TGTGCCAGCAACCTGGGACACCCTAAACGCAGTTCACCCCTCCACTTT
TRBV5-6	TRBD1	NA	TRBJ2-7	CASSLAGTGFRYEQYF	TGTGCCAGCAGCTTGGCCGGGACAGGGTTCCGATACGAGCAGTACTTC
TRBV5-1	NA	NA	TRBJ2-5	CASSPFGWAEETQYF	TGCGCCAGCAGCCCCTTCGGATGGGCCGAAGAGACCCAGTACTTC
TRBV19	NA	NA	TRBJ2-1	CASRHPGGDYNEQFF	TGTGCCAGTAGACACCCAGGCGGGGACTACAATGAGCAGTTCTTC
TRBV10-1	TRBD2	few	TRBJ2-1	CASSESRLAGGNEQFF	TGCGCCAGCAGTGAGTCGAGGCTAGCGGGGGGCAATGAGCAGTTCTTC
TRBV30	NA	NA	TRBJ1-1	CACAPGQKNTEAFF	TGTGCCTGTGCCCCCGGTCAGAAGAACACTGAAGCTTTCTTT